Listed below are T cell receptor beta chains from one sample, sequenced in a study of monozygotic twins with inflammatory bowel disease. TCRdb re-called the 5' RACE reads and gives one entry per CDR3 protein, without DNA. Across approximately 390,000 distinct CDR3 sequences, the top ten clones capture roughly 2.5% of the sample. The specimen was blood. The receptors were gathered from a human donor with ulcerative colitis or Crohn's disease, or a healthy co-twin of an affected twin (not recorded which). The CDR3 runs from the conserved cysteine through the conserved F or W. Fields, in order: V gene, J gene, CDR3 protein.

TRBV10-3,TRBJ2-3,CAISGPTSTDTQYF
TRBV11-2,TRBJ1-2,CASSLPHRDRNGYTF
TRBV20-1,TRBJ1-1,CSADRWEGSTEAFF
TRBV20-1,TRBJ1-6,CSARTPGQETASSSYNSPLHF
TRBV5-1,TRBJ1-3,CASRTAGSANTIYF
TRBV30,TRBJ2-2,CAWSGLAGGPAGELFF
TRBV5-1,TRBJ2-2,CASSLISVANTGELFF
TRBV11-1,TRBJ2-1,CASSLAYYGNEQFF
TRBV5-1,TRBJ1-1,CASSKGLDTEAFF
TRBV6-1,TRBJ1-2,CASSGPGQGVYGYTF
TRBV9,TRBJ1-1,CASSPYGGNTEAFF
TRBV20-1,TRBJ2-1,CSARGGSYNEQFF
TRBV20-1,TRBJ2-2,CSARDIGSRGLRAGELFF
TRBV4-1,TRBJ1-6,CASSHSSSYNSPLHF
TRBV29-1,TRBJ2-1,CSVEGRTSGNEQFF
TRBV11-2,TRBJ2-7,CASSLGPLLAGGGHEQYF
TRBV5-1,TRBJ1-1,CASSIGLRGPTEAFF
TRBV30,TRBJ1-5,CAWSAKRGQPQHF
TRBV12-5,TRBJ2-7,CASGFERRDPTTYEQYF
TRBV7-9,TRBJ1-1,CASDQTGGTEAFF
TRBV20-1,TRBJ2-2,CSARDIGELFF
TRBV24-1,TRBJ2-2,CATSDPGPGRTGELFF
TRBV6-5,TRBJ1-2,CASSSSTPYGYTF
TRBV7-3,TRBJ2-6,CASSLGGPQPGANVLTF
TRBV7-9,TRBJ1-3,CASSQPGNTIYF
TRBV5-1,TRBJ2-1,CASRPSGSTYNEQFF
TRBV18,TRBJ2-3,CASSPPVGSGSSDTQYF
TRBV5-6,TRBJ2-1,CASSLRQGNNEQFF
TRBV5-1,TRBJ1-1,CASSLVGSGPLNTEAFF
TRBV28,TRBJ1-4,CATTPGQVNEKLFF
TRBV12-3/TRBV12-4,TRBJ2-6,CASSSWLQGSGANVLTF
TRBV6-6,TRBJ2-1,CASSYAQGRDEQFF
TRBV4-3,TRBJ2-5,CASSQGRPTGETQYF
TRBV7-2,TRBJ1-1,CASSLNSEQAFF
TRBV4-3,TRBJ1-2,CASSQGAPTNYGYTF
TRBV20-1,TRBJ1-1,CSARPGRSIGTEAFF
TRBV5-1,TRBJ1-2,CASSLDRPNYGYTF
TRBV9,TRBJ2-2,CASSIRTGAGELFF
TRBV20-1,TRBJ2-1,CSARRGTRNNEQFF
TRBV7-2,TRBJ2-3,CASSLKVTGQQYF
TRBV6-1,TRBJ1-2,CASSDYRGAYYGYTF
TRBV5-4,TRBJ2-3,CASSSGTASTDTQYF
TRBV20-1,TRBJ1-2,CSARDSGDVGGYTF
TRBV5-1,TRBJ1-2,CASSIGGSNYGYTF